What follows describes a single TCR beta chain. The authors' processing: Reference gene primer amplification yielded estimated nucleated cell counts. TCRdb's table, derived via immunoSEQ multiplex PCR, lists solely in-frame clones and lacks some. V and J calls and clone size are copied from that table; D and trimming were computed from the DNA. The data show around 100,000 clones, about 85% seen once. The sample comes from a study of blood T cell repertoires in COVID-19. Study-wide context: Some COVID-19 samples were acute and others convalescent; all came from the United States, Italy and Spain. PBMCs, B-cell-depleted T cells, or T cells provided the cDNA or gDNA that made up the material.

The J segment lost 5 bases and the V segment lost 5 bases, leaving 6 bases of the junction unmatched. This CDR3 has 14 amino acids. Per the germline V gene, CDR1 is LNHDA and CDR2 is SQIVND (reference sequence). The sample taken for sequencing was peripheral blood. The rearrangement uses TRBV19 and TRBJ2-7; 10 bases are a match to TRBD2. This TCR came from a man aged 40-49 years with acute or convalescent COVID-19. In DNA form, the CDR3 reads TGTGCCAGTAGTGTAAGCGGGAGGGGGAACGAGCAGTACTTC. It translates to CASSVSGRGNEQYF. The variable domain in full, completed from reference TRBV19 and TRBJ2-7, reads DGGITQSPKYLFRKEGQNVTLSCEQNLNHDAMYWYRQDPGQGLRLIYYSQIVNDFQKGDIAEGYSVSREKKESFPLTVTSAQKNPTAFYLCASSVSGRGNEQYFGPGTRLTVT.